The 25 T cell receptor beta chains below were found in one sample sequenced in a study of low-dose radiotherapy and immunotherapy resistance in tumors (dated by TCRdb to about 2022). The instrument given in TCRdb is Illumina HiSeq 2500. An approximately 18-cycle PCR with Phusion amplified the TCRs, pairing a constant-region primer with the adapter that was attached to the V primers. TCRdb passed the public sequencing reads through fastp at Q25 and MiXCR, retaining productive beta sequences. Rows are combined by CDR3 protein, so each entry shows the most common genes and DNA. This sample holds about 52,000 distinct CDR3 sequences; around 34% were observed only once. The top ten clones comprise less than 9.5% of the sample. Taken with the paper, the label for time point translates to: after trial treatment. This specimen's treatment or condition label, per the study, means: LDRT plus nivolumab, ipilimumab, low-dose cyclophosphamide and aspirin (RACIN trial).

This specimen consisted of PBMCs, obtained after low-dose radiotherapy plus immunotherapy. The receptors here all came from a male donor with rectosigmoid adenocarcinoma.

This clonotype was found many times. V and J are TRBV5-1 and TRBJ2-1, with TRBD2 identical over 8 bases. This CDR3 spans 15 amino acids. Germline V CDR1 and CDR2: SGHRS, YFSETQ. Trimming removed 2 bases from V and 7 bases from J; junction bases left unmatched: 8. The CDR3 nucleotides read TGCGCCAGCAGCTTAGGAGCGGGAGTCGGGAATGAGCAGTTCTTC. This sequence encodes CASSLGAGVGNEQFF.

DNA of the CDR3: TGTGCCAGCACAGACCAAGCGGGAGGAAGGGCAGATACGCAGTATTTT. Protein: CASTDQAGGRADTQYF. V gene TRBV6-1 combines with J gene TRBJ2-3; 9 bases align to TRBD2. V was pared by 7 bases and J by 4 bases, with 12 bases of the junction left unmatched. The germline V gene encodes CDR1 MNHNS and CDR2 SASEGT. CDR3 size: 16 residues.

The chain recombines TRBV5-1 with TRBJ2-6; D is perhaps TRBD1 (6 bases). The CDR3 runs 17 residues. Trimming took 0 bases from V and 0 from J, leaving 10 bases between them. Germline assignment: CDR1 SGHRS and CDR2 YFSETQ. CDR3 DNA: TGCGCCAGCAGCTTGGTTGGGGGCCGCTCTGGGGCCAACGTCCTGACTTTC. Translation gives CASSLVGGRSGANVLTF. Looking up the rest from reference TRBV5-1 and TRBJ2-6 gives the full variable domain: KAGVTQTPRYLIKTRGQQVTLSCSPISGHRSVSWYQQTPGQGLQFLFEYFSETQRNKGNFPGRFSGRQFSNSRSEMNVSTLELGDSALYLCASSLVGGRSGANVLTFGAGSRLTVL.

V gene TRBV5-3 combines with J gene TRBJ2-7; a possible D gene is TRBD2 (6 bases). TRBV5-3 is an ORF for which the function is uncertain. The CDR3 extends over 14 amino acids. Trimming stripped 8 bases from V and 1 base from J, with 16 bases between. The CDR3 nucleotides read TGTGCCAGCAGCGCTGGAGGGGCATCCTACGAGCAGTACTTC. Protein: CASSAGGASYEQYF.

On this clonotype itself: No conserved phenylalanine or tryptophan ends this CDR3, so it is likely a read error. The CDR3 DNA sequence: TGTGCCAGCGGCACTAGCGGGGTTATTGAGACCCAGTACCTC. Its protein is CASGTSGVIETQYL. The chain joins TRBV28 to TRBJ2-5; 10 bases align to TRBD2. CDR3 length: 14 amino acids. Trimming at V came to 8 bases and at J to 5 bases, leaving 8 bases not matched to a gene. Germline V lookup: CDR1 MDHEN, CDR2 SYDVKM.

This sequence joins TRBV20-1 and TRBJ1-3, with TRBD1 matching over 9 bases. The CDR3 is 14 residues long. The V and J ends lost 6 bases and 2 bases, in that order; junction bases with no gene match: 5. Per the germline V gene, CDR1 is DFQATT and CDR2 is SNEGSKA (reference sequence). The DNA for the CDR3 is TGCAGTGCCTTACAGGGGGCGGCTGGAAACACCATATATTTT. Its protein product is CSALQGAAGNTIYF.

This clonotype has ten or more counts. The DNA of the CDR3 is TGCGCCAGCAGTTCAGCCGGGACAGCCCAAGAGACCCAGTACTTC. This encodes CASSSAGTAQETQYF. This chain uses TRBV5-1 with TRBJ2-5; 7 bases align to TRBD1. J gave up 1 base and V 5 bases, and 8 bases lay outside the gene matches. Germline V gene sequence: CDR1 SGHRS, CDR2 YFSETQ. This CDR3 contains 15 residues. The full variable domain, its missing parts supplied by reference TRBV5-1 and TRBJ2-5, is KAGVTQTPRYLIKTRGQQVTLSCSPISGHRSVSWYQQTPGQGLQFLFEYFSETQRNKGNFPGRFSGRQFSNSRSEMNVSTLELGDSALYLCASSSAGTAQETQYFGPGTRLLVL.

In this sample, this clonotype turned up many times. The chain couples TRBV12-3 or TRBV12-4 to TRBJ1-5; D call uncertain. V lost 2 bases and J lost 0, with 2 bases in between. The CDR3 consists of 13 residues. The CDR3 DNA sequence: TGTGCCAGCAGTTTAAGTAGCAATCAGCCCCAGCATTTT. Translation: CASSLSSNQPQHF.

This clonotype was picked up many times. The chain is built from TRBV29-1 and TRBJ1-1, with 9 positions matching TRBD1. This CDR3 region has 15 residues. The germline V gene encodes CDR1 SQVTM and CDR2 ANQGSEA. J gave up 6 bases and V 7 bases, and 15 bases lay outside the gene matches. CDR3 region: CSASRVVTGGAEAFF. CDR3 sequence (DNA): TGCAGCGCCTCGCGGGTCGTGACAGGGGGTGCTGAAGCTTTCTTT.

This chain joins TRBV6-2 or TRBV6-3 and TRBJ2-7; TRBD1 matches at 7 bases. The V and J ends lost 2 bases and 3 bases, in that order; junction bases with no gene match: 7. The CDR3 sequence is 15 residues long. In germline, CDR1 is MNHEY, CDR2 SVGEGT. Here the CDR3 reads CASSYRQGPGYEQYF. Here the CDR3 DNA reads TGTGCCAGCAGTTACCGACAGGGTCCGGGCTACGAGCAGTACTTC.

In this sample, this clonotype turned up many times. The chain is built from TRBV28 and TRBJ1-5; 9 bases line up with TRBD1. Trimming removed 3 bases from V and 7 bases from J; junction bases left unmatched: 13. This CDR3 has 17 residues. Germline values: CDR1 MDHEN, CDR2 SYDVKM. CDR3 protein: CASSFGDRVSLNQPQHF. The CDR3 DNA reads TGTGCCAGCAGTTTTGGGGACAGGGTATCCCTAAACCAGCCCCAGCATTTT.

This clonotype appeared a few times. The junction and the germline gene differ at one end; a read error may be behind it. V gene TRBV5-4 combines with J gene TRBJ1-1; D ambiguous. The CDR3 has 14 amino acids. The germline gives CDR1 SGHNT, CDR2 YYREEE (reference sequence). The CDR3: CASTLAQTNTEAFF. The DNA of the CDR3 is TGTGCCAGCACCTTGGCCCAAACTAACACTGAAGCTTTCTTT.

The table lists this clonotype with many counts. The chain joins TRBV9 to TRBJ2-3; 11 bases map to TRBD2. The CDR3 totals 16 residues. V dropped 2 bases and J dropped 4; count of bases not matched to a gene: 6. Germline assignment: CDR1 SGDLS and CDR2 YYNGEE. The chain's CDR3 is CASSVLSGGVSDTQYF. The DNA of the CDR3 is TGTGCCAGCAGCGTCCTTAGCGGGGGGGTATCAGATACGCAGTATTTT. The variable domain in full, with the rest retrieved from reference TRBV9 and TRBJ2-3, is DSGVTQTPKHLITATGQRVTLRCSPRSGDLSVYWYQQSLDQGLQFLIQYYNGEERAKGNILERFSAQQFPDLHSELNLSSLELGDSALYFCASSVLSGGVSDTQYFGPGTRLTVL.

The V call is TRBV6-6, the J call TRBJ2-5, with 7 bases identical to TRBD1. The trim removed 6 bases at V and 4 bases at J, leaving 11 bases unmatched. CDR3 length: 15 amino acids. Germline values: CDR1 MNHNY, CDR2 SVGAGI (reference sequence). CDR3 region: CASRTGTAIGETQYF. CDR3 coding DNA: TGTGCCAGCAGGACCGGGACAGCAATCGGAGAGACCCAGTACTTC.

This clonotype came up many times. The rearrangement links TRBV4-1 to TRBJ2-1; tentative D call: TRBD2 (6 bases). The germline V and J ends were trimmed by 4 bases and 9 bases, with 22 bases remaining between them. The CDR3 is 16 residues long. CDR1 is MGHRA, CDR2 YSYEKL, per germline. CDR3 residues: CASSLRTNWLSGEQFF. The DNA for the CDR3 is TGCGCCAGCAGCCTCAGGACTAATTGGTTATCGGGTGAGCAGTTCTTC.

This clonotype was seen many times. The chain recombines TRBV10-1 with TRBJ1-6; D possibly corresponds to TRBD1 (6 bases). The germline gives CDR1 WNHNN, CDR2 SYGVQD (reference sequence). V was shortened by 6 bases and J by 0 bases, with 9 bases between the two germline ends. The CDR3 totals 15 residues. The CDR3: CASSLDSSYNSPLHF. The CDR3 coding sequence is TGCGCCAGCAGCCTGGACAGCTCCTATAATTCACCCCTCCACTTT.

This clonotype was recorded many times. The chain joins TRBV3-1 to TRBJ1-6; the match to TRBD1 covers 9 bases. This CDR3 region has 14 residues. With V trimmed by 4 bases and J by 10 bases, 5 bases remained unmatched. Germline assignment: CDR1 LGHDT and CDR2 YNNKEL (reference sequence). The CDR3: CASSPTGGWSPLHF. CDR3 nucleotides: TGTGCCAGCAGCCCCACAGGGGGCTGGTCACCCCTCCACTTT.

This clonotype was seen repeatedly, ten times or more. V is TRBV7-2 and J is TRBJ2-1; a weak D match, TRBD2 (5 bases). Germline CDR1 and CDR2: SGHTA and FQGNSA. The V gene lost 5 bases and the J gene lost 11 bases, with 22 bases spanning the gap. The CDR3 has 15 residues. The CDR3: CASSPVIAKETQQFF. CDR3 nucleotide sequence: TGTGCCAGCAGCCCCGTGATAGCGAAAGAGACTCAGCAGTTCTTC.

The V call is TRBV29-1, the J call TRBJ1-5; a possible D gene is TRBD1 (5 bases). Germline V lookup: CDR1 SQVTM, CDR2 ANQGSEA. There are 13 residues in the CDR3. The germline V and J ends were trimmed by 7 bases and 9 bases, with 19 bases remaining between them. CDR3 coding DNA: TGCAGCGCCTCCGGGGCCTTAAATGGGCCCCAGCATTTT. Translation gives CSASGALNGPQHF.

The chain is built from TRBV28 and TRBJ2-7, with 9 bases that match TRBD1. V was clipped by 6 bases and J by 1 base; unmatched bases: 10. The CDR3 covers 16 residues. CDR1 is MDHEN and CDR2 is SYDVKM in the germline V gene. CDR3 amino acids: CASSLFGQGRSYEQYF. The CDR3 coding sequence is TGTGCCAGCAGCCTATTCGGACAGGGGCGTTCCTACGAGCAGTACTTC. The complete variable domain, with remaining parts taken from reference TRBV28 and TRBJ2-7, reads DVKVTQSSRYLVKRTGEKVFLECVQDMDHENMFWYRQDPGLGLRLIYFSYDVKMKEKGDIPEGYSVSREKKERFSLILESASTNQTSMYLCASSLFGQGRSYEQYFGPGTRLTVT.

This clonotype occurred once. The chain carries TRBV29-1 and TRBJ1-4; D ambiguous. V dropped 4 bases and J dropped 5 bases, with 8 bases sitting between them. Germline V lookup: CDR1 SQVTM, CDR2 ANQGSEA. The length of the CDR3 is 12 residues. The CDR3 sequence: CSVGNQNEKLFF. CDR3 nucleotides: TGCAGCGTTGGCAACCAGAATGAAAAACTGTTTTTT.

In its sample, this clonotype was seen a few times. The CDR3 region has the DNA TGTGCCAGCTCACCACGTAAAGATCTACAAGAGACCCAGTACTTC. This sequence encodes CASSPRKDLQETQYF. The chain combines TRBV18 with TRBJ2-5, with D uncertain. The CDR3 length is 15 residues. The ends were cut back, 1 base at V and 2 bases at J, with 11 bases in the middle. Germline V gene data show CDR1 as KGHSH and CDR2 as LQKENI.

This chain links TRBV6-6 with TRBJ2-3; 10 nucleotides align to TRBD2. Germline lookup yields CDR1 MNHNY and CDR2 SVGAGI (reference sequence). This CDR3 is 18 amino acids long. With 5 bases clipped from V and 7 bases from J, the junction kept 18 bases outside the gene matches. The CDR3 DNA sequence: TGTGCCAGCAGTGAAGGGTTCGTGGGGCTAGCGGGAGTTAATACGCAGTATTTT. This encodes CASSEGFVGLAGVNTQYF.

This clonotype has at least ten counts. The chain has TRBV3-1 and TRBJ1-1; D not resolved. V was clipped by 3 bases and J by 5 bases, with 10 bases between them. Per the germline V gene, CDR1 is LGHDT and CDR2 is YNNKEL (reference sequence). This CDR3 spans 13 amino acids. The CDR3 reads CASSQRDGTEAFF. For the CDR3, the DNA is TGTGCCAGCAGCCAGCGAGACGGGACTGAAGCTTTCTTT.

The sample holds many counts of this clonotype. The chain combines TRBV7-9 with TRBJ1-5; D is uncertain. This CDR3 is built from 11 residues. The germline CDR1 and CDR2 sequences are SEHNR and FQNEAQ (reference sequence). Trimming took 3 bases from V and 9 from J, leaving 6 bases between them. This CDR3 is CASSLSGPQHF. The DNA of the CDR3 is TGTGCCAGCAGCTTGTCGGGGCCCCAGCATTTT. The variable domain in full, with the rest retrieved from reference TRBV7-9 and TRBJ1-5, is DTGVSQNPRHKITKRGQNVTFRCDPISEHNRLYWYRQTLGQGPEFLTYFQNEAQLEKSRLLSDRFSAERPKGSFSTLEIQRTEQGDSAMYLCASSLSGPQHFGDGTRLSIL.